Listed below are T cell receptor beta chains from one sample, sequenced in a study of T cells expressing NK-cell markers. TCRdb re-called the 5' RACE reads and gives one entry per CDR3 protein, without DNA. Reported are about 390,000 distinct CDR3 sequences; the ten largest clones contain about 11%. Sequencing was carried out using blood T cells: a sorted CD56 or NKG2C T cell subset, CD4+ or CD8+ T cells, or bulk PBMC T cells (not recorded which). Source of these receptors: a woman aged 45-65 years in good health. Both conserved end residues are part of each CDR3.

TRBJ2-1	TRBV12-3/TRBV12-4	CASSSLGSGAHEQFF
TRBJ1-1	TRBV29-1	CSVERRLNTEAFF
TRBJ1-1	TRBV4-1	CASSQPRTGGGNTEAFF
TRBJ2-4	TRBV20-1	CSAPPPSGSSKNIQYF
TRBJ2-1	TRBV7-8	CASSTGTSNEQFF
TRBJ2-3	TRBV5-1	CASSSARDFADTQYF
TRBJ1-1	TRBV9	CASSQNLGTEAFF
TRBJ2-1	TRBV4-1	CASSQDPGLPNNEQFF
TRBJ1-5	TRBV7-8	CASSGQGNNQPQHF
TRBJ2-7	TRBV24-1	CATSGTSGTYF
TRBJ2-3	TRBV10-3	CAISERVGAPGFTSTDTQYF
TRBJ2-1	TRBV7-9	CASSPRDRYNEQFF
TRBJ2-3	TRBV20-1	CSARDELRTSGSTDTQYF
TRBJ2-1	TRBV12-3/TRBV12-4	CASSLMWSEQFF
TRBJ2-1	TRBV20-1	CSARAVLAARSYNEQFF
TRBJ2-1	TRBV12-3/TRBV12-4	CASSFPGVPNEQFF
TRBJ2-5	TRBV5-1	CASSPTPSQETQYF
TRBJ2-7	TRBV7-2	CASSLRSAGDEQYF
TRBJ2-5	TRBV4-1	CASSQEGNIETQYF
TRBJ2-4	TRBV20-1	CSANQGGGNIQYF
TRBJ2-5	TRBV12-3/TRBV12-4	CASSSARQEETQYF
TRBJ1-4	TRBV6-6	CASSPQGMTAPGEKLFF
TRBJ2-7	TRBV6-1	CASSEAPGFYEQYF